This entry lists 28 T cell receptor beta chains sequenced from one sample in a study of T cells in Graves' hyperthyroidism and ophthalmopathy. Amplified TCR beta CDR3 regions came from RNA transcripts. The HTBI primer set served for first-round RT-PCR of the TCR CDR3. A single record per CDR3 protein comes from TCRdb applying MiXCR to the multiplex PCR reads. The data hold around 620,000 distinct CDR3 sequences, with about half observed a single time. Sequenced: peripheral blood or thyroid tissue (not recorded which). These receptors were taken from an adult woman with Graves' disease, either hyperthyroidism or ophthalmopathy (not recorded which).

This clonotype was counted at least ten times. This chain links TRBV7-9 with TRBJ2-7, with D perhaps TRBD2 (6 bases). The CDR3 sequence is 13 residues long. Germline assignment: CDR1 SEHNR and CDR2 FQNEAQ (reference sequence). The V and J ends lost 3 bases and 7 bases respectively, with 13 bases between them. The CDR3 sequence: CASSFSNRGEQYF. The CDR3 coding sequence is TGTGCCAGCAGCTTTTCGAACCGGGGGGAGCAGTACTTC.

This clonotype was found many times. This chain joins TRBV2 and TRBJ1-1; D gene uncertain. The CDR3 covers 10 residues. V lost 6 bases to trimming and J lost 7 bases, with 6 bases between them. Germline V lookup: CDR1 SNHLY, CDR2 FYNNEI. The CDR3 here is CASSFIEAFF. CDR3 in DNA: TGTGCCAGCAGCTTTATTGAAGCTTTCTTT. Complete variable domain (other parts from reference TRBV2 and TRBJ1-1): EPEVTQTPSHQVTQMGQEVILRCVPISNHLYFYWYRQILGQKVEFLVSFYNNEISEKSEIFDDQFSVERPDGSNFTLKIRSTKLEDSAMYFCASSFIEAFFGQGTRLTVV.

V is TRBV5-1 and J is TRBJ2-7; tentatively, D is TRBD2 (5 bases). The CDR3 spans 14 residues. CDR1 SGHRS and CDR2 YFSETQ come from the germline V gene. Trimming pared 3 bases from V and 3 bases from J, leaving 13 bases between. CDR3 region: CASSSLDGNYEQYF. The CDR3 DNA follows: TGCGCCAGCAGCTCTCTCGACGGGAACTACGAGCAGTACTTC.

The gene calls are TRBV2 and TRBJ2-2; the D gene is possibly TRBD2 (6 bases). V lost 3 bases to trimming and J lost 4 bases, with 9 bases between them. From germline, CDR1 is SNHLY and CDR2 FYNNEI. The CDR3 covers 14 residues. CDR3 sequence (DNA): TGTGCCAGCAGTGACGTGGGGGGCACCGGGGAGCTGTTTTTT. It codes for CASSDVGGTGELFF.

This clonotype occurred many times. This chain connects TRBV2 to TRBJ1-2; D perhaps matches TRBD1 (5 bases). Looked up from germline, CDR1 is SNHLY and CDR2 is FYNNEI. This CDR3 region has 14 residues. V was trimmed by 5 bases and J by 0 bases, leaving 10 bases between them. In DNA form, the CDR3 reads TGTGCCAGCAGTCGGGACGGAACTAACTATGGCTACACCTTC. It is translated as CASSRDGTNYGYTF.

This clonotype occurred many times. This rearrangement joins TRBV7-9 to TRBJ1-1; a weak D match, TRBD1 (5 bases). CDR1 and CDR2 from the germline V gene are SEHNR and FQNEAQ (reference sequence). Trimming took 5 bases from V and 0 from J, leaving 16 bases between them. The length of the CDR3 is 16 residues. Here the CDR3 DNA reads TGTGCCAGCAGCAAGGGGCAGGTACCGATGAACACTGAAGCTTTCTTT. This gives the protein CASSKGQVPMNTEAFF.

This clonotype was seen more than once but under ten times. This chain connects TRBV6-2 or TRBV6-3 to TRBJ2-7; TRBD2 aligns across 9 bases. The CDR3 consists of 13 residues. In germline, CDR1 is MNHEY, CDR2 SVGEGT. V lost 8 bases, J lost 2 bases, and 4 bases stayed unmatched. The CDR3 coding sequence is TGTGCCAGCCTGGCTAGCGGGACCTACGAGCAGTACTTC. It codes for CASLASGTYEQYF.

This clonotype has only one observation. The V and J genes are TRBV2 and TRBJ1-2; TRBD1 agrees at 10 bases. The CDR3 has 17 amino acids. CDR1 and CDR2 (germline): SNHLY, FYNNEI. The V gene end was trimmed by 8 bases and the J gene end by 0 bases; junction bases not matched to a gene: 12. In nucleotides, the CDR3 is TGTGCCAGCTCCCTCAGGACAGGGGGGACAACTAACTATGGCTACACCTTC. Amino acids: CASSLRTGGTTNYGYTF.

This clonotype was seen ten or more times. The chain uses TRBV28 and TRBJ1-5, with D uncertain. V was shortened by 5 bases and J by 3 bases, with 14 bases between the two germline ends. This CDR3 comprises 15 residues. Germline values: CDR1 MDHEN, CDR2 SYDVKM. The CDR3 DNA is TGTGCCAGCAGTCCTTACGTAAGCTACAATCAGCCCCAGCATTTT. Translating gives CASSPYVSYNQPQHF.

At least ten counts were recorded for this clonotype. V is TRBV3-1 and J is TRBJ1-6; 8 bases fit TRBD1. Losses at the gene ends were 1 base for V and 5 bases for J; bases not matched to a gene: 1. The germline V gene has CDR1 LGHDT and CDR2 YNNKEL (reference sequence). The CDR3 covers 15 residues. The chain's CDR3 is CASSQGQGNNSPLHF. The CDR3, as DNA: TGTGCCAGCAGCCAAGGACAGGGGAATAATTCACCCCTCCACTTT. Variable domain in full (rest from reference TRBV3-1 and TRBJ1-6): DTAVSQTPKYLVTQMGNDKSIKCEQNLGHDTMYWYKQDSKKFLKIMFSYNNKELIINETVPNRFSPKSPDKAHLNLHINSLELGDSAVYFCASSQGQGNNSPLHFGNGTRLTVT.

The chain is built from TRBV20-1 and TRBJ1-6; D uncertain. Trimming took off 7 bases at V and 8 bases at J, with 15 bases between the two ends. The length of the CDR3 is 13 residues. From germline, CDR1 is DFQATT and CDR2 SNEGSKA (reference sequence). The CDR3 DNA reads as TGCAGTGAAGTCCTACAGCGGGATTCACCCCTCCACTTT. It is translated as CSEVLQRDSPLHF.

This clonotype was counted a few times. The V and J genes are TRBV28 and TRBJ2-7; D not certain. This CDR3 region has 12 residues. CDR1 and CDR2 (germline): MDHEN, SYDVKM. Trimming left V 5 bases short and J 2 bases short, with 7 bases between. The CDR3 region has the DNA TGTGCCAGCAGTATTACAGCCTACGAGCAGTACTTC. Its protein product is CASSITAYEQYF.

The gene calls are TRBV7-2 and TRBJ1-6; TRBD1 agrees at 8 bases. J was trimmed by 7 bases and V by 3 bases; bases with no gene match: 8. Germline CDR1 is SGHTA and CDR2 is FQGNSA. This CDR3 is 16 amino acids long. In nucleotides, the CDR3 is TGTGCCAGCAGCTTGGCAGGGGGCGCGAGGAATTCACCCCTCCACTTT. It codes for CASSLAGGARNSPLHF.

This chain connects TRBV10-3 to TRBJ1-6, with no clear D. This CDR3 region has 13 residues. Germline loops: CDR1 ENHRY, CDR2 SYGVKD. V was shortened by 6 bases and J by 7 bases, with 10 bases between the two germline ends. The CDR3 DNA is TGTGCCATCAGCCTCATCCGAAATTCACCCCTCCACTTT. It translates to CAISLIRNSPLHF.

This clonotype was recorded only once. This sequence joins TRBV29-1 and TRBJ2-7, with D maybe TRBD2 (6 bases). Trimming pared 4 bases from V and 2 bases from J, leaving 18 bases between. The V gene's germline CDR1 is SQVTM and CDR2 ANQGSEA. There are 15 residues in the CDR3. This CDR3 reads CSVVLAAGLPYEQYF. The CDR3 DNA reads TGCAGCGTTGTATTGGCGGCGGGGCTCCCCTACGAGCAGTACTTC.

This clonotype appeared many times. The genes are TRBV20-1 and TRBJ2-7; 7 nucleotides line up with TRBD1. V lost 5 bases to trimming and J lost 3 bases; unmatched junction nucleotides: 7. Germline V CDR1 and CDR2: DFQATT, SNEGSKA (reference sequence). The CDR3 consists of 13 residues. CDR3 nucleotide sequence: TGCAGTGCTTACCCGGGACAGTTCTACGAGCAGTACTTC. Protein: CSAYPGQFYEQYF.

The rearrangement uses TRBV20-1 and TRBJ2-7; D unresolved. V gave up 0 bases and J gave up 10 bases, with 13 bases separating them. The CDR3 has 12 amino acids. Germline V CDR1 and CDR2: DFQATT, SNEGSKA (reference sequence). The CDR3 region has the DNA TGCAGTGCTAGAGATCCGGACGCTCGACAGTACTTC. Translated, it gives CSARDPDARQYF.

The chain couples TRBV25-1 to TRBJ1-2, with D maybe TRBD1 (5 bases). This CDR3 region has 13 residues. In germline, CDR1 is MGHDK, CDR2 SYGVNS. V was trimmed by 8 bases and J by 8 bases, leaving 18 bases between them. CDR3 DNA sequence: TGTGCCAGCTTAGCGAACACAGGCAGGGGCTACACCTTC. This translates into CASLANTGRGYTF.

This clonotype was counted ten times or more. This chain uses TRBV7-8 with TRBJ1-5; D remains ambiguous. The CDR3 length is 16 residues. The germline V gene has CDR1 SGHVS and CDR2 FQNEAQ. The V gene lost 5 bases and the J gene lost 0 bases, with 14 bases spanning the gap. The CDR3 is CASSPGFAYSNQPQHF. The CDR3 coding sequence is TGTGCCAGCAGCCCCGGTTTCGCCTATAGCAATCAGCCCCAGCATTTT.

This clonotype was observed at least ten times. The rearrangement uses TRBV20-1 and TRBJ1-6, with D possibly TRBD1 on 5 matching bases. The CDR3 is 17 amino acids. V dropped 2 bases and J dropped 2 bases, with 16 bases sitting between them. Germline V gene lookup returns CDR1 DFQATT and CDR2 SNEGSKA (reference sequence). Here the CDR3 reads CSARPKLGRAYNSPLHF. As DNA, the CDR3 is TGCAGTGCTAGACCAAAGCTGGGACGGGCCTATAATTCACCCCTCCACTTT.

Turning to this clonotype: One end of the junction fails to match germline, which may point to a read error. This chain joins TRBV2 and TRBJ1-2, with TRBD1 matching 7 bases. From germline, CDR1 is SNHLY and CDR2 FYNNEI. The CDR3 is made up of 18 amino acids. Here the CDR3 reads CAISVVSGVQGLPYGYTF. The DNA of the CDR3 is TGTGCCATCAGTGTGGTGTCAGGGGTACAGGGGCTTCCATATGGCTATACCTTC.

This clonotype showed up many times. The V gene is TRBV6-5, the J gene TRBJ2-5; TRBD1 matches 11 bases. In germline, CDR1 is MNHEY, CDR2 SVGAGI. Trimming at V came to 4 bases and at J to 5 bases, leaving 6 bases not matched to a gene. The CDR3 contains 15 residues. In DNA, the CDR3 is TGTGCCAGCAGTTTCGGACAGGGGGCAATTGAGACCCAGTACTTC. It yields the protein CASSFGQGAIETQYF.

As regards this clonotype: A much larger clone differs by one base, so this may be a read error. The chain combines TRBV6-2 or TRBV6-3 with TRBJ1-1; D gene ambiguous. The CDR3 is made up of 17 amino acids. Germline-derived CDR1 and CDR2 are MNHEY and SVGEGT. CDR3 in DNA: TGTGCCGGCAGTTACGCCCCAAACTACTTGGAACATAATGAAGCTTTCTTT. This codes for CAGSYAPNYLEHNEAFF.

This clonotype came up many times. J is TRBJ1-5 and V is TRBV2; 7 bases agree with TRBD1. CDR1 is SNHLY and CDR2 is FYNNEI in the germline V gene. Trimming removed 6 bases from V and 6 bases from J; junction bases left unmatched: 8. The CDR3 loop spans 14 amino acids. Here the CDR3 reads CASSPGTDGQPQHF. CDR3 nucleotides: TGTGCCAGCAGCCCCGGGACAGATGGTCAGCCCCAGCATTTT.

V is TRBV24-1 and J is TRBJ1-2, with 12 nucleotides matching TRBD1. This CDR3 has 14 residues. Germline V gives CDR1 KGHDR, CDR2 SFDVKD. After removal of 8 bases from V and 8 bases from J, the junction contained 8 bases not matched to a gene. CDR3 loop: CATTPGQGAIGYTF. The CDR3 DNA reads TGTGCCACCACCCCGGGACAGGGGGCGATCGGCTACACCTTC.

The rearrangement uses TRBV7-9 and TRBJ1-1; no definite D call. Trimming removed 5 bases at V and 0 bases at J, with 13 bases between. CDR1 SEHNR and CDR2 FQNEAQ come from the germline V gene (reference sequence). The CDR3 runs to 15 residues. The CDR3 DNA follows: TGTGCCAGCAGCCACACGTGGTCCGTGAACACTGAAGCTTTCTTT. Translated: CASSHTWSVNTEAFF.

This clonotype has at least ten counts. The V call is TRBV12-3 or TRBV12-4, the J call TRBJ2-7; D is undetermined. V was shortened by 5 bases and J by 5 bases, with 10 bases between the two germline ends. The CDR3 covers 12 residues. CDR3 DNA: TGTGCCAGCAGTCCCCATACCCACGAGCAGTACTTC. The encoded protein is CASSPHTHEQYF.

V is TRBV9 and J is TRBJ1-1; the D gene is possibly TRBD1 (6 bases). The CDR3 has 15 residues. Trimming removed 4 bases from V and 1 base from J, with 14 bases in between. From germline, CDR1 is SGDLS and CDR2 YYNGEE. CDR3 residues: CASSSPTGENTEAFF. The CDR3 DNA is TGTGCCAGCAGCTCCCCGACAGGAGAGAACACTGAAGCTTTCTTT.